Many counts were recorded for the clone carrying this T cell receptor beta chain. What it recognizes is unknown. MiXCR, applied by TCRdb to the multiplex PCR reads, yields one record per CDR3 protein. Of 75,000 to 100,000 distinct CDR3 sequences listed, about 20% were seen once; the top ten hold 2% to 3%. Breast cancer patients provided tissue from their axillary draining lymph nodes. The entry originates in a study of breast tumors, draining lymph nodes, adjacent tissues. The germline V and J ends were trimmed by 6 bases and 5 bases, with 17 bases remaining between them. The germline V gene encodes CDR1 MNHEY and CDR2 SMNVEV (reference sequence). This CDR3 contains 14 residues. Study-wide findings and caveats: Data only fit, rather than demonstrated, lymph node origin of most tumor T cells. Data fit most tumor T cells coming from lymph node, expanding in tumor.

This sequence joins TRBV27 and TRBJ2-7; D perhaps matches TRBD2 (5 bases). Sequenced material: axillary lymph node tissue. The TCR comes from a female donor with breast cancer. Some clones in this sample may be carry-over from other donors' samples. CDR3 residues: CASRPPGSGNEQYF. DNA for the CDR3: TGTGCCAGCAGACCGCCGGGGTCGGGAAACGAGCAGTACTTC.